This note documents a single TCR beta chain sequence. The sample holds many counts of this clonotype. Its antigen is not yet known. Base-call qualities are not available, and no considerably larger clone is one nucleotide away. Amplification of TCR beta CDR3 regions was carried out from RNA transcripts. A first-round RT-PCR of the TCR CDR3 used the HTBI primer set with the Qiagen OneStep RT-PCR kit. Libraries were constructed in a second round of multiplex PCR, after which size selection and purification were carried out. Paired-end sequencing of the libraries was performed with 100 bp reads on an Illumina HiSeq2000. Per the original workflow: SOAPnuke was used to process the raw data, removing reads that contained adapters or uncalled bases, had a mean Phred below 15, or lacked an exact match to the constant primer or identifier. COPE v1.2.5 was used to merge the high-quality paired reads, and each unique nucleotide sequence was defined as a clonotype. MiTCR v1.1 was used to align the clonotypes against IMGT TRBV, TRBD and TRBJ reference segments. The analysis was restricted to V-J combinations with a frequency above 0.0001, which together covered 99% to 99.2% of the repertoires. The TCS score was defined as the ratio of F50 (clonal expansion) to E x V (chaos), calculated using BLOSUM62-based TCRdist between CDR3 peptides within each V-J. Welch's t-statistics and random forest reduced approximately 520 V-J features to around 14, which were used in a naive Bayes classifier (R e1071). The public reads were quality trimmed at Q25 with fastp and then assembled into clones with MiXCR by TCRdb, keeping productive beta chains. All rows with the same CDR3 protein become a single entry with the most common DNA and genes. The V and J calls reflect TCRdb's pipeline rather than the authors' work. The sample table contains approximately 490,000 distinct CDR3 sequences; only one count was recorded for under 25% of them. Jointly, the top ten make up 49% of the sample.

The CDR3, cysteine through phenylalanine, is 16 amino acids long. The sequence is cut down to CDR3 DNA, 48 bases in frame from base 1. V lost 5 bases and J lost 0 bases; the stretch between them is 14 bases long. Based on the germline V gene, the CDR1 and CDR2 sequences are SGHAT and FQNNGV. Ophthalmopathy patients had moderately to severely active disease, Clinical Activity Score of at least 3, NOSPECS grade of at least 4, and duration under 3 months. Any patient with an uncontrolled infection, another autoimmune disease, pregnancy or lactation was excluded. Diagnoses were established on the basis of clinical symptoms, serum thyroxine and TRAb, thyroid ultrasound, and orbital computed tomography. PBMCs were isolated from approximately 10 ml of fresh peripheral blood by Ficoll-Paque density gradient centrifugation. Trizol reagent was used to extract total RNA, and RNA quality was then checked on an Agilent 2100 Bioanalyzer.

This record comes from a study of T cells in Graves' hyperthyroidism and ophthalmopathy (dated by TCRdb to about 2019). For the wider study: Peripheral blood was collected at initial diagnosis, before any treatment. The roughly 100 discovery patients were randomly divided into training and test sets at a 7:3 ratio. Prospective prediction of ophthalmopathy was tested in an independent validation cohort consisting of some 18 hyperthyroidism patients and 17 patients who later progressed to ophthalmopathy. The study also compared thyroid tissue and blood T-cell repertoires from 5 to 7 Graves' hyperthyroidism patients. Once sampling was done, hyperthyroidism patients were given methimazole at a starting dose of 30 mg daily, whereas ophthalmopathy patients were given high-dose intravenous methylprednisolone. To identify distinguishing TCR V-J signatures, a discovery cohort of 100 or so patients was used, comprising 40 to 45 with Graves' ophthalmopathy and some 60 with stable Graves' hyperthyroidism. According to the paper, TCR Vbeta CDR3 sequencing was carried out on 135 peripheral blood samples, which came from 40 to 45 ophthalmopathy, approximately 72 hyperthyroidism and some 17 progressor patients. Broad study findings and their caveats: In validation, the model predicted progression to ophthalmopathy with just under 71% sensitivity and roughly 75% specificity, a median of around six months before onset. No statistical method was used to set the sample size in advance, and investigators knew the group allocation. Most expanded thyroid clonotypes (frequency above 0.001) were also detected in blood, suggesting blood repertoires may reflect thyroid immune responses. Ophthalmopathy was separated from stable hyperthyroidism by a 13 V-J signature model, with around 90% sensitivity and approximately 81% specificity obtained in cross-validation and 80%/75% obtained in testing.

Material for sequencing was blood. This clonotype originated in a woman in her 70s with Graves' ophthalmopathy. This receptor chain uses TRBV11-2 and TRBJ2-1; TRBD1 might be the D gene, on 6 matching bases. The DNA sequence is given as TGTGCCAGCAGCAGGACAGTTCTAAACTCCTACAATGAGCAGTTCTTC. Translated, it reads CASSRTVLNSYNEQFF.